One and the same sample provided the 32 T cell receptor beta chains below, sequenced in a study of shared clonotypes between healthy human individuals. This table comes from immunoSEQ multiplex PCR, and its TCRdb copy is limited to in-frame clones, with some not included. The table records 2 million to 2.5 million clones, 95% of them present only once. The source material was naive CD4+ T cells sorted from blood. Noted subset: CD45RA+ positively selected. These receptors came from a man between 18 and 35 years old in good health.

The chain couples TRBV30 to TRBJ1-5, with D unresolved. Trimming removed 0 bases from V and 5 bases from J, with 5 bases in between. The CDR3 covers 12 residues. CDR1 GTSNPN and CDR2 SVGIG come from the germline V gene (reference sequence). The CDR3 region has the DNA TGTGCCTGGAGTGTACAACATCAGCCCCAGCATTTT. Residues: CAWSVQHQPQHF. Full variable domain (missing parts from reference TRBV30 and TRBJ1-5): SQTIHQWPATLVQPVGSPLSLECTVEGTSNPNLYWYRQAAGRGLQLLFYSVGIGQISSEVPQNLSASRPQDRQFILSSKKLLLSDSGFYLCAWSVQHQPQHFGDGTRLSIL.

This clone appeared once. This sequence joins TRBV14 and TRBJ2-7, with 7 bases aligning to TRBD1. The J segment lost 6 bases and the V segment lost 3 bases, leaving 2 bases of the junction unmatched. Germline V CDR1 and CDR2: SGHDN, FVKESK. This CDR3 has 12 residues. The CDR3 protein is CASSHSGGEQYF. The CDR3 DNA sequence: TGTGCCAGCAGCCATTCAGGGGGCGAGCAGTACTTC.

This rearrangement joins TRBV28 to TRBJ2-5; D could derive from TRBD1 or TRBD2 (6 bases each). This CDR3 is 15 amino acids long. Germline lookup yields CDR1 MDHEN and CDR2 SYDVKM. The V end was cut by 6 bases, the J end by 2 bases, with 16 bases between. CDR3: CASSEGGTRQETQYF. For the CDR3, the DNA is TGTGCCAGCAGCGAAGGGGGGACTCGTCAAGAGACCCAGTACTTC.

CDR3 region: CAWSQGRDTEAFF. In DNA form, the CDR3 reads TGTGCCTGGAGCCAGGGGAGGGACACTGAAGCTTTCTTT. The V and J genes are TRBV30 and TRBJ1-1, with D possibly being TRBD1 (6 bases). The CDR3 is made up of 13 amino acids. Germline assignment: CDR1 GTSNPN and CDR2 SVGIG (reference sequence). V lost 3 bases, J lost 3 bases, and 11 bases lay in between.

V is TRBV7-6 and J is TRBJ2-5; 7 bases align to TRBD2. Germline CDR1 is SGHVS and CDR2 is FNYEAQ. Trimming removed 2 bases from V and 5 bases from J; junction bases left unmatched: 23. The CDR3 covers 20 residues. The CDR3 sequence is CASSLFSPRGAGRAGETQYF. The CDR3 DNA reads TGTGCCAGCAGCTTATTTTCTCCGAGGGGTGCAGGGAGGGCCGGGGAGACCCAGTACTTC.

The chain recombines TRBV6-5 with TRBJ1-2; D possibly corresponds to TRBD1 (5 bases). CDR3 length equals 14 residues. Per the germline V gene, CDR1 is MNHEY and CDR2 is SVGAGI. The V end lost 0 bases, the J end lost 2 bases, and 7 bases lay between the germline ends. CDR3 bases: TGTGCCAGCAGTTACTCGTGGGGGAACTATGGCTACACCTTC. It yields the protein CASSYSWGNYGYTF.

The chain is built from TRBV7-9 and TRBJ1-1, with a weak D call TRBD1 (5 bases). The CDR3 consists of 12 residues. V lost 2 bases and J lost 6, with 7 bases in between. The germline gives CDR1 SEHNR, CDR2 FQNEAQ (reference sequence). CDR3 bases: TGTGCCAGCAGCTTACAGGGAGCTGAAGCTTTCTTT. Amino acids: CASSLQGAEAFF.

This clone showed up just once. Additional DNA sequences in this sample encode the identical CDR3. The chain joins TRBV5-4 to TRBJ1-2; unclear D gene. Germline loops: CDR1 SGHNT, CDR2 YYREEE (reference sequence). The CDR3 covers 13 residues. Trimming pared 2 bases from V and 2 bases from J, leaving 7 bases between. CDR3 DNA: TGTGCCAGCAGCTTTTTGGGGAACTATGGCTACACCTTC. Protein sequence: CASSFLGNYGYTF. Full variable domain (outside the CDR3, taken from reference TRBV5-4 and TRBJ1-2): ETGVTQSPTHLIKTRGQQVTLRCSSQSGHNTVSWYQQALGQGPQFIFQYYREEENGRGNFPPRFSGLQFPNYSSELNVNALELDDSALYLCASSFLGNYGYTFGSGTRLTVV.

The V gene is TRBV9, the J gene TRBJ2-1; no clear D gene. The CDR3 is made up of 12 amino acids. Germline V gives CDR1 SGDLS, CDR2 YYNGEE. Trimming pared 4 bases from V and 7 bases from J, leaving 9 bases between. This CDR3 is CASSPHENEQFF. The CDR3 nucleotides are TGTGCCAGCAGCCCGCACGAGAATGAGCAGTTCTTC.

The sample holds one count of this clone. The chain joins TRBV7-9 to TRBJ1-1; D is ambiguous. The length of the CDR3 is 15 residues. V gave up 3 bases and J gave up 2 bases, with 13 bases separating them. Germline V gives CDR1 SEHNR, CDR2 FQNEAQ (reference sequence). Here the CDR3 reads CASSLVAGKNTEAFF. In DNA, the CDR3 is TGTGCCAGCAGCTTGGTTGCAGGAAAAAACACTGAAGCTTTCTTT.

This clone showed up just a few times. The V gene is TRBV7-9, the J gene TRBJ1-2; D is undetermined. The CDR3 is made up of 11 amino acids. V shed 2 bases and J shed 8 bases, with 6 bases lying between them. Germline assignment: CDR1 SEHNR and CDR2 FQNEAQ (reference sequence). In DNA, the CDR3 is TGTGCCAGCAGCTTAACTATAGGCTACACCTTC. Protein product: CASSLTIGYTF.

The table lists this clone with a count of one. V usage is TRBV11-2 and J usage is TRBJ2-7, with 9 bases aligning to TRBD1. CDR3 size: 17 residues. From germline, CDR1 is SGHAT and CDR2 FQNNGV. The V gene end was trimmed by 2 bases and the J gene end by 3 bases; junction bases not matched to a gene: 11. CDR3 bases: TGTGCCAGCAGCTTAAATCGCCCCAGGACAGGGGTCTACGAGCAGTACTTC. Its protein is CASSLNRPRTGVYEQYF. Combining the CDR3 with reference TRBV11-2 and TRBJ2-7 gives the whole variable domain EAGVAQSPRYKIIEKRQSVAFWCNPISGHATLYWYQQILGQGPKLLIQFQNNGVVDDSQLPKDRFSAERLKGVDSTLKIQPAKLEDSAVYLCASSLNRPRTGVYEQYFGPGTRLTVT.

This sequence joins TRBV5-1 and TRBJ1-3; TRBD1 matches 7 bases. Losses at the gene ends were 4 bases for V and 0 bases for J; bases not matched to a gene: 10. Germline CDR1 and CDR2: SGHRS and YFSETQ. The CDR3 has 17 residues. The CDR3 bases are TGCGCCAGCAGCCCGGACAGGAGCATTTTCTCTGGAAACACCATATATTTT. Amino acids: CASSPDRSIFSGNTIYF.

This clone showed up just once. The gene calls are TRBV9 and TRBJ2-1; perhaps TRBD1 as D (5 bases). Germline V gene sequence: CDR1 SGDLS, CDR2 YYNGEE. V lost 2 bases and J lost 9, with 15 bases in between. The CDR3 totals 14 residues. The CDR3 nucleotides are TGTGCCAGCAGCGTTCTCCAGGGCGCCGGTGAGCAGTTCTTC. This sequence encodes CASSVLQGAGEQFF.

This chain links TRBV7-3 with TRBJ2-1; no clear D gene. Looked up from germline, CDR1 is SGHTA and CDR2 is FQGTGA. Between the trimmed V and J ends, which lost 2 bases and 5 bases, there was a span of 10 bases. This CDR3 is built from 14 residues. Written as DNA, the CDR3 is TGTGCCAGCAGCTTAGGGATGCAAAACAATGAGCAGTTCTTC. Translating gives CASSLGMQNNEQFF.

This clone was detected once. The chain has TRBV19 and TRBJ2-1; D remains unclear. The germline V gene encodes CDR1 LNHDA and CDR2 SQIVND (reference sequence). CDR3 length: 13 residues. V lost 3 bases to trimming and J lost 15 bases, with 18 bases between them. CDR3 coding DNA: TGTGCCAGTAGTATCAGCATGCAACCAAAGCTGTTCTTC. Amino acid sequence: CASSISMQPKLFF.

The chain carries TRBV10-1 and TRBJ2-2; possibly TRBD2 for D (5 bases). CDR3 length equals 16 residues. V was trimmed by 5 bases and J by 1 base, leaving 14 bases between them. Germline V CDR1 and CDR2: WNHNN, SYGVQD (reference sequence). The CDR3 loop is CASSREEAMNTGELFF. The CDR3 DNA is TGCGCCAGCAGTCGAGAGGAGGCCATGAACACCGGGGAGCTGTTTTTT.

The chain is built from TRBV10-2 and TRBJ1-5; D uncertain. Trimming left V 8 bases short and J 1 base short, with 12 bases between. Germline assignment: CDR1 WSHSY and CDR2 SAAADI. This CDR3 region has 14 residues. This CDR3 reads CASSGSMSNQPQHF. The CDR3, as DNA: TGCGCCAGCTCGGGCAGCATGAGCAATCAGCCCCAGCATTTT.

The rearrangement uses TRBV5-1 and TRBJ2-7; weak D call: TRBD1 (6 bases). The CDR3 is 14 residues long. The V and J ends lost 0 bases and 5 bases respectively, with 12 bases between them. CDR1 and CDR2 (germline): SGHRS, YFSETQ. CDR3 bases: TGCGCCAGCAGCTTGGGAGACAGGTTTAACGAGCAGTACTTC. Protein sequence: CASSLGDRFNEQYF.

As for this clone: Other DNA sequences from this sample encode an identical CDR3 as well. CDR3 coding DNA: TGTGCCAGCTCACCGGGACAGCAGAACACTGAAGCTTTCTTT. This codes for CASSPGQQNTEAFF. The chain carries TRBV18 and TRBJ1-1, with 7 bases that match TRBD1. The V gene's germline CDR1 is KGHSH and CDR2 LQKENI. V was clipped by 3 bases and J by 1 base; unmatched bases: 2. The CDR3 totals 14 residues.

This clone was counted a single time. This chain uses TRBV28 with TRBJ1-1; weak D call: TRBD1 (6 bases). The V gene lost 7 bases and the J gene lost 1 base, with 16 bases spanning the gap. The CDR3 contains 15 residues. Germline V gene lookup returns CDR1 MDHEN and CDR2 SYDVKM. CDR3 sequence reads: CASNSTPRGNTEAFF. In nucleotides, the CDR3 is TGTGCCAGCAACTCGACCCCCAGGGGGAACACTGAAGCTTTCTTT.

This rearrangement joins TRBV28 to TRBJ1-3, with D unresolved. V was cut by 3 bases and J by 4 bases, with 13 bases left in between. Germline V lookup: CDR1 MDHEN, CDR2 SYDVKM. The CDR3 covers 15 residues. CDR3 nucleotide sequence: TGTGCCAGCAGTTTTAGGACGGTGGGAGGAAACACCATATATTTT. Protein: CASSFRTVGGNTIYF.

J is TRBJ2-3 and V is TRBV6-5, with 8 bases that match TRBD2. The V and J ends lost 8 bases and 4 bases, in that order; junction bases with no gene match: 8. The CDR3 totals 14 residues. Germline CDR1 is MNHEY and CDR2 is SVGAGI. In DNA, the CDR3 is TGTGCCAGCTCGGCTAGCGGGCTACCAGATACGCAGTATTTT. It codes for CASSASGLPDTQYF.

The chain carries TRBV6-5 and TRBJ1-6; D unclear. This CDR3 has 13 amino acids. CDR1 and CDR2 from the germline V gene are MNHEY and SVGAGI. The germline V and J ends were trimmed by 4 bases and 9 bases, with 10 bases remaining between them. The CDR3, as DNA: TGTGCCAGCAGTTTCCTCGGTGGTTCACCCCTCCACTTT. Protein: CASSFLGGSPLHF.

The chain employs TRBV10-1 and TRBJ1-6; D remains ambiguous. This CDR3 contains 14 residues. The germline V gene encodes CDR1 WNHNN and CDR2 SYGVQD (reference sequence). Trimming cost V 7 bases and J 7 bases, with 14 bases left between them. CDR3 DNA sequence: TGCGCCAGCACCTCCGACCCCGGGAATTCACCCCTCCACTTT. Translation gives CASTSDPGNSPLHF.

The CDR3 here is CATLGGIAAGLSFGQYF. The DNA for the CDR3 is TGTGCCACCCTTGGTGGTATTGCGGCGGGGCTAAGTTTCGGGCAGTACTTC. This chain joins TRBV28 and TRBJ2-7, with D perhaps matching TRBD2 (6 bases). Trimming pared 10 bases from V and 9 bases from J, leaving 34 bases between. Germline values: CDR1 MDHEN, CDR2 SYDVKM. The CDR3 has 17 amino acids.

The chain employs TRBV10-1 and TRBJ2-4, with a weak D call TRBD1 (6 bases). The length of the CDR3 is 14 residues. The germline V and J ends were trimmed by 3 bases and 5 bases, with 11 bases remaining between them. Germline CDR1 and CDR2: WNHNN and SYGVQD (reference sequence). The CDR3 nucleotides are TGCGCCAGCAGTGAAGGGGGATCGCAAAACATTCAGTACTTC. Encoded protein: CASSEGGSQNIQYF.

This clone was seen just once. The chain recombines TRBV28 with TRBJ2-1; D is ambiguous. This CDR3 comprises 13 residues. Per germline, CDR1 MDHEN and CDR2 SYDVKM. Trimming removed 6 bases from V and 9 bases from J, with 15 bases in between. The CDR3 sequence: CASSVGRRSEQFF. For the CDR3, the DNA is TGTGCCAGCAGCGTGGGCCGCCGCAGTGAGCAGTTCTTC.

The chain recombines TRBV2 with TRBJ2-2; 11 bases are shared with TRBD2. The V and J ends lost 5 bases and 6 bases, in that order; junction bases with no gene match: 8. Germline loops: CDR1 SNHLY, CDR2 FYNNEI. The CDR3 length is 16 residues. The DNA for the CDR3 is TGTGCCAGCAGTCGCCTAGCGGGAGGATTTTCCGGGGAGCTGTTTTTT. The encoded protein is CASSRLAGGFSGELFF.

V is TRBV23-1 and J is TRBJ2-1, with D tentatively TRBD1 or TRBD2 (5 bases each). TRBV23-1 is reported as an ORF; its role is uncertain. The CDR3 spans 16 residues. Trimming cost V 11 bases and J 3 bases, with 23 bases left between them. The CDR3 loop reads CAGGRKGEVYYNEQFF. CDR3 DNA: TGCGCCGGGGGACGGAAGGGAGAGGTGTACTACAATGAGCAGTTCTTC.

The rearrangement links TRBV18 to TRBJ2-1, with TRBD2 matching over 10 bases. Losses at the gene ends were 6 bases for V and 10 bases for J; bases not matched to a gene: 15. The CDR3 loop spans 16 amino acids. Germline CDR1 is KGHSH and CDR2 is LQKENI. CDR3 in amino acids: CASSLQGLAGVKEQFF. The DNA for the CDR3 is TGTGCCAGCTCTCTCCAGGGTCTAGCGGGAGTTAAAGAGCAGTTCTTC.

This rearrangement joins TRBV11-2 to TRBJ1-6; 8 bases are a match to TRBD1. The CDR3 covers 15 residues. Germline lookup yields CDR1 SGHAT and CDR2 FQNNGV. V lost 1 base to trimming and J lost 5 bases; unmatched junction nucleotides: 1. The CDR3 DNA reads TGTGCCAGCAGCTTAGGACAGGGGAATAATTCACCCCTCCACTTT. This codes for CASSLGQGNNSPLHF.